What follows are 25 T cell receptor beta chains derived from one specimen sequenced in a study of T cell clonality in common variable immunodeficiency (dated by TCRdb to the mid-2010s). Points the paper makes about the study in general: CVID TCRbeta sequences were reported to have fewer deletions and N-nucleotide insertions and to lack highly modified clones with 13 or more V deletions.

The library was made by the immunoSEQ multiplex PCR assay. Imported from immuneACCESS, the table was reduced by TCRdb to in-frame sequences with V and J called. These copies leave out some clones; in studies compared against another copy, an unresolved V gene accounts for under half, and the cause of the remainder is not known. This sample was tabulated with 8,500 to 13,000 clones, among which there are no singletons. Together, the top ten hold under 7% of the sample. Antigens of these TCRs are unknown. The sequenced material came from peripheral blood mononuclear cells. Receptors were obtained from a human donor with common variable immunodeficiency.

There are a few counts of this clone. The CDR3 extends 3 residues past the end of the read, so its final part is completed from the germline J gene. This chain joins TRBV30 and TRBJ2-5, with TRBD2 matching over 14 bases. The CDR3 is 15 amino acids. Germline V gene lookup returns CDR1 GTSNPN and CDR2 SVGIG (reference sequence). V lost 1 base to trimming and J lost 5 bases; unmatched junction nucleotides: 3. The part of the CDR3 DNA that was read is TGTGCCTGGAGTGGACTAGCGGGAGGGGGTGAGACC. It specifies CAWSGLAGGGET. From start to end, the CDR3 is CAWSGLAGGGETQYF.

As regards this clone: The read ends 3 residues before the CDR3 terminus; that terminus is restored from the germline J gene. The chain uses TRBV7-2 and TRBJ1-5; 8 nucleotides match TRBD1. The junction had 3 bases not matched to a gene; V was cut back by 3 bases and J by 5 bases. Looked up from germline, CDR1 is SGHTA and CDR2 is FQGNSA. The CDR3 has 14 amino acids. Partial CDR3 DNA: TGTGCCAGCAGCTTGAGACAGGGGTATCAGCCC. It encodes CASSLRQGYQP. The entire CDR3 is CASSLRQGYQPQHF.

A word on this clone: Read coverage stops 3 residues before the CDR3 terminus; the germline J gene supplies the remainder. The chain employs TRBV30 and TRBJ1-1; D is ambiguous. The CDR3 extends over 13 amino acids. CDR1 and CDR2 from the germline V gene are GTSNPN and SVGIG (reference sequence). V was clipped by 0 bases and J by 2 bases, with 7 bases between them. This chain's CDR3 is CAWSVRGNTEAFF. The covered CDR3 bases are TGTGCCTGGAGTGTCCGGGGAAACACTGAA. The complete variable domain, with remaining parts taken from reference TRBV30 and TRBJ1-1, reads SQTIHQWPATLVQPVGSPLSLECTVEGTSNPNLYWYRQAAGRGLQLLFYSVGIGQISSEVPQNLSASRPQDRQFILSSKKLLLSDSGFYLCAWSVRGNTEAFFGQGTRLTVV.

This clone was recorded a few times. Read sequence stops 3 residues before the CDR3 end, and the germline J gene provides the missing end. The V call is TRBV19, the J call TRBJ2-5; perhaps TRBD1 as D (5 bases). Germline V gene lookup returns CDR1 LNHDA and CDR2 SQIVND (reference sequence). This CDR3 is 16 amino acids long. The V and J ends lost 3 bases and 1 base respectively, with 15 bases between them. This chain's CDR3 is CASSIGLRVSQETQYF. The DNA read from the CDR3 is TGTGCCAGTAGTATCGGCCTCAGGGTTTCCCAAGAGACC. Full variable domain (remainder filled in from reference TRBV19 and TRBJ2-5): DGGITQSPKYLFRKEGQNVTLSCEQNLNHDAMYWYRQDPGQGLRLIYYSQIVNDFQKGDIAEGYSVSREKKESFPLTVTSAQKNPTAFYLCASSIGLRVSQETQYFGPGTRLLVL.

This clone is judged medium-sized. The CDR3 is cut off 3 residues early in the read; its end comes from the germline J gene. The chain has TRBV5-1 and TRBJ2-1; TRBD2 matches 10 bases. Trimming cost V 3 bases and J 5 bases; bases outside gene matches: 8. CDR3 size: 16 residues. Germline lookup yields CDR1 SGHRS and CDR2 YFSETQ. Partial CDR3 DNA: TGCGCCAGCAGCTGGGGCTTGGGGACTAGCGACAATGAG. Translated, it gives CASSWGLGTSDNE. From start to end, the CDR3 is CASSWGLGTSDNEQFF.

This clone is deemed medium-sized. The read finishes 3 residues shy of the CDR3 end, and the germline J gene is used to complete it. The V call is TRBV7-3, the J call TRBJ2-3; 11 positions agree with TRBD2. J lost 6 bases, V lost 1 base, and 9 bases had no gene match. The germline V gene encodes CDR1 SGHTA and CDR2 FQGTGA. The CDR3 is made up of 17 amino acids. The CDR3 DNA, read in part, is TGTGCCAGCAGCTTAAAAGGGCTAGCGGGAGGAGGCGATACG. It yields the protein CASSLKGLAGGGDT. In full, the CDR3 is CASSLKGLAGGGDTQYF.

This clone showed up just a few times. The read terminates 3 residues before the CDR3 end, so the remaining end is supplied by the germline J gene. The rearrangement uses TRBV7-6 and TRBJ2-1, with 12 bases fitting TRBD2. The length of the CDR3 is 15 residues. V lost 4 bases and J lost 7; bases outside the gene matches: 5. The germline CDR1 and CDR2 sequences are SGHVS and FNYEAQ. This chain's CDR3 is CASSWATSGGNEQFF. CDR3 DNA (partial): TGTGCCAGCAGCTGGGCGACTAGCGGGGGTAATGAG.

In this sample, this clone turned up a few times. The read terminates 3 residues before the CDR3 end, so the remaining end is supplied by the germline J gene. V and J are TRBV7-8 and TRBJ1-1; D uncertain. The CDR3 is made up of 12 amino acids. The germline V gene encodes CDR1 SGHVS and CDR2 FQNEAQ. V was clipped by 5 bases and J by 3 bases, with 7 bases between them. Incomplete CDR3 DNA: TGTGCCAGCAGCCCTAGAGACACTGAA. Residues: CASSPRDTE. The full CDR3 reads CASSPRDTEAFF.

In this sample, this clone is medium-sized. The CDR3 extends 3 residues past the end of the read, so its final part is completed from the germline J gene. The chain joins TRBV29-1 to TRBJ2-3; D tentatively fits TRBD1 or TRBD2 (6 bases each). CDR3 length: 14 amino acids. From germline, CDR1 is SQVTM and CDR2 ANQGSEA. V lost 3 bases and J 4 bases, leaving 14 bases between the germline ends. CDR3 protein: CSVEGGKGADTQYF. The sequenced CDR3 bases are TGCAGCGTTGAGGGCGGGAAGGGGGCAGATACG.

As concerns this clone: With the read ending 3 residues before the CDR3 end, the germline J gene is used to fill in that end. The V gene is TRBV18, the J gene TRBJ1-6, with 8 positions matching TRBD1. This CDR3 spans 17 amino acids. CDR1 is KGHSH, CDR2 LQKENI, per germline. Germline trimming cut 2 bases from V and 5 bases from J; bases unmatched to any gene: 8. The CDR3 loop reads CASSPGGDRGNNSPLHF. Partial CDR3 DNA: TGTGCCAGCTCACCAGGCGGAGACAGGGGAAATAATTCACCC.

Note on this clone: The CDR3 end lies 3 residues beyond the end of the read and is filled in from the germline J gene. The chain recombines TRBV6-2 or TRBV6-3 with TRBJ2-1; 7 bases match TRBD1. With 4 bases clipped from V and 4 bases from J, the junction kept 7 bases outside the gene matches. The CDR3 covers 15 residues. CDR1 and CDR2 from the germline V gene are MNHEY and SVGEGT. CDR3 region: CASSSGDSLYNEQFF. The CDR3 bases that were read are TGTGCCAGCAGTTCTGGGGACAGTCTATACAATGAG.

Regarding this clone: The CDR3 end lies 3 residues beyond the end of the read and is filled in from the germline J gene. The gene calls are TRBV5-1 and TRBJ2-7; weak D call: TRBD2 (6 bases). Germline CDR1 SGHRS, CDR2 YFSETQ. Trimming shortened V by 0 bases and J by 3 bases, and 13 bases separated the two germline ends. CDR3 length equals 15 residues. The CDR3 sequence is CASSLVWAGSYEQYF. The sequenced CDR3 bases are TGCGCCAGCAGCTTGGTTTGGGCGGGGAGCTACGAG.

Regarding this clone: The CDR3 end lies 3 residues beyond the end of the read and is filled in from the germline J gene. The rearrangement joins TRBV7-2 to TRBJ1-6, with D unclear. The V gene's germline CDR1 is SGHTA and CDR2 FQGNSA. The CDR3 runs to 15 residues. V was clipped by 2 bases and J by 9 bases, with 14 bases between them. The CDR3 reads CASSLIGLNGSPLHF. The sequenced CDR3 bases are TGTGCCAGCAGCTTAATAGGGTTAAACGGTTCACCC.

Note on this clone: The CDR3 extends 3 residues past the end of the read, so its final part is completed from the germline J gene. The V gene is TRBV20-1, the J gene TRBJ2-7; TRBD2 is a possible D gene (6 bases). This CDR3 comprises 11 residues. The ends were cut back, 3 bases at V and 3 bases at J, with 6 bases in the middle. Germline lookup yields CDR1 DFQATT and CDR2 SNEGSKA (reference sequence). Here the CDR3 reads CSARTSYEQYF. The sequenced CDR3 bases are TGCAGTGCTAGGACTAGCTACGAG.

CDR3 DNA (partial): TGTGCCAGCAGCCCACGACAGGGCCGCCATGGC. Its translation: CASSPRQGRHG. The whole CDR3 is CASSPRQGRHGYTF. The V gene is TRBV7-9, the J gene TRBJ1-2, with 7 bases aligning to TRBD1. The read terminates 3 residues before the CDR3 end, so the remaining end is supplied by the germline J gene. This CDR3 is built from 14 residues. The ends lost 5 bases at V and 6 bases at J; junction bases unmatched: 9. Germline CDR1 reads SEHNR; CDR2 reads FQNEAQ (reference sequence). The full variable domain, in which reference TRBV7-9 and TRBJ1-2 provide the parts outside the CDR3, is DTGVSQNPRHKITKRGQNVTFRCDPISEHNRLYWYRQTLGQGPEFLTYFQNEAQLEKSRLLSDRFSAERPKGSFSTLEIQRTEQGDSAMYLCASSPRQGRHGYTFGSGTRLTVV.

This clone was seen a few times. The CDR3 end is not reached by the read, which stops 3 residues before it; the germline J gene fills it in. The chain uses TRBV29-1 and TRBJ2-1; 14 bases map to TRBD2. Unmatched junction bases numbered 7, after V lost 4 bases and J lost 2 bases. The CDR3 covers 17 residues. Germline lookup yields CDR1 SQVTM and CDR2 ANQGSEA. The CDR3 region is CSVAQETSGRAYNEQFF. CDR3 DNA, as far as it was read: TGCAGCGTTGCCCAAGAGACTAGCGGGAGGGCCTACAATGAG.

This clone was detected a few times. The read finishes 3 residues shy of the CDR3 end, and the germline J gene is used to complete it. The chain employs TRBV7-2 and TRBJ1-1; D is possibly TRBD1 (5 bases). The CDR3 is made up of 14 amino acids. Germline values: CDR1 SGHTA, CDR2 FQGNSA. The CDR3 spells CASSLARGGLEAFF. The CDR3 DNA, read in part, is TGTGCCAGCAGCTTAGCCCGGGGGGGGTTGGAA.

Only a few counts were recorded for this clone. Read coverage stops 3 residues before the CDR3 terminus; the germline J gene supplies the remainder. The chain couples TRBV7-9 to TRBJ2-1, with 11 bases matching TRBD1. Germline-derived CDR1 and CDR2 are SEHNR and FQNEAQ (reference sequence). V shed 6 bases and J 6 bases; nucleotides not matched to a gene: 7. The CDR3 contains 15 residues. The CDR3 here is CASSRGTGGSNEQFF. The CDR3 bases that were read are TGTGCCAGCAGTCGAGGGACAGGGGGGAGCAATGAG.

This clone was seen a handful of times. The sequence runs out 3 residues before the end of the CDR3; the remainder is reconstructed from the germline J gene. The chain has TRBV11-3 and TRBJ2-2; 8 bases agree with TRBD1. CDR1 and CDR2 from the germline V gene are SGHNT and YENEEA. This CDR3 has 15 amino acids. Trimming took 4 bases from V and 2 from J; bases not matched to a gene: 3. The sequenced part of the CDR3 DNA is TGTGCCAGCAGCTCGGGACAGGAAAACACCGGGGAG. It is translated as CASSSGQENTGE. The CDR3 as a whole reads CASSSGQENTGELFF.

As to this clone: The CDR3 end falls 3 residues outside the read, so it is completed with the germline J gene. J is TRBJ1-5 and V is TRBV19; D possibly corresponds to TRBD1 (6 bases). From germline, CDR1 is LNHDA and CDR2 SQIVND (reference sequence). The CDR3 runs to 13 residues. V lost 6 bases, J lost 3 bases, and 9 bases lay in between. This CDR3 is CASSRDTNQPQHF. The part of the CDR3 DNA that was read is TGTGCCAGTAGCCGGGACACCAATCAGCCC.

This clone was picked up a small number of times. The read terminates 3 residues before the CDR3 end, so the remaining end is supplied by the germline J gene. The chain carries TRBV20-1 and TRBJ2-7; 7 bases are shared with TRBD1. The CDR3 runs 15 residues. Germline V gene lookup returns CDR1 DFQATT and CDR2 SNEGSKA (reference sequence). V dropped 0 bases and J dropped 2; count of bases not matched to a gene: 7. The CDR3 is CSARDPRTGAYEQYF. The sequenced CDR3 bases are TGCAGTGCTAGAGATCCGCGGACAGGTGCCTACGAG.

As concerns this clone: From the germline J gene comes the end of the CDR3, since the read stops 3 residues before it. This chain joins TRBV19 and TRBJ1-5; D not certain. V was clipped by 3 bases and J by 7 bases, with 10 bases between them. Germline CDR1 is LNHDA and CDR2 is SQIVND (reference sequence). This CDR3 is 13 amino acids long. The sequenced part of the CDR3 DNA is TGTGCCAGTAGTATTAGCCGGTCCCAGCCC. As protein: CASSISRSQP. The entire CDR3 sequence reads CASSISRSQPQHF.

A few counts support this clone. From the germline J gene comes the end of the CDR3, since the read stops 3 residues before it. The gene calls are TRBV5-6 and TRBJ2-1; D not certain. The CDR3 spans 15 residues. Germline CDR1 SGHDT, CDR2 YYEEEE. Trimming shortened V by 4 bases and J by 4 bases, and 15 bases separated the two germline ends. This CDR3 reads CASSLARSGYNEQFF. The covered CDR3 bases are TGTGCCAGCAGCCTGGCGCGGAGTGGGTACAATGAG.

By share of the sample, this clone is medium-sized. The sequenced fragment ends 3 residues before the CDR3 boundary, so the rest is inferred from the germline J gene. The chain couples TRBV2 to TRBJ2-5; no reliable D call. Germline CDR1 and CDR2: SNHLY and FYNNEI. The CDR3 runs to 12 residues. Trimming removed 6 bases at V and 1 base at J, with 6 bases between. The CDR3 here is CASRGSQETQYF. Incomplete CDR3 DNA: TGTGCCAGCAGGGGCAGCCAAGAGACC. The whole variable domain, filled in from reference TRBV2 and TRBJ2-5, reads EPEVTQTPSHQVTQMGQEVILRCVPISNHLYFYWYRQILGQKVEFLVSFYNNEISEKSEIFDDQFSVERPDGSNFTLKIRSTKLEDSAMYFCASRGSQETQYFGPGTRLLVL.

About this clone itself: The read terminates 3 residues before the CDR3 end, so the remaining end is supplied by the germline J gene. The rearrangement joins TRBV19 to TRBJ1-3; TRBD1 matches 8 bases. This CDR3 region has 17 residues. Germline V gives CDR1 LNHDA, CDR2 SQIVND (reference sequence). V lost 7 bases, J lost 0 bases, and 11 bases stayed unmatched. CDR3 DNA (partial): TGTGCCAGTATGGGGACAGGACCCTCTGGCTCTGGAAACACC. Translation: CASMGTGPSGSGNT. The full CDR3 sequence reads CASMGTGPSGSGNTIYF. Supplemented by reference TRBV19 and TRBJ1-3, the full variable domain reads DGGITQSPKYLFRKEGQNVTLSCEQNLNHDAMYWYRQDPGQGLRLIYYSQIVNDFQKGDIAEGYSVSREKKESFPLTVTSAQKNPTAFYLCASMGTGPSGSGNTIYFGEGSWLTVV.